The present T cell receptor (beta chain) was sequenced within a study of shared clonotypes between healthy human individuals. The study's findings and limits: Large sequencing depth failed to make sorted-subset sequencing complete, rarefaction showed. Relative to their counterparts shared across all four donors, non-shared clonotypes exhibited diminished generation probabilities.

DNA at 150 to 250 ng, 25,000 to 35,000 T cell genomes, went into sorted-subset replicate PCRs. Sequencing was performed with immunoSEQ multiplex PCR; in TCRdb, only in-frame clones are kept and a portion is missing. The repertoire holds more than 550,000 clones, with 90% to 95% as singletons. Worth noting for this clone: Its specificity is unknown.

Selected positively for CCR7 and CD45RO-negative, naive CD8 cells excluded terminally differentiated effector memory CD45RA+ cells. Every donor was a Caucasian adult from Nashville, Tennessee. This CDR3 spans 17 amino acids. The sequencing sample was made of naive CD8+ T cells sorted from blood. This TCR came from a man aged 30 to 45 in good health. V gene TRBV21-1 combines with J gene TRBJ2-3; the D call of TRBD1 is as the table states it, not checked on the DNA. TRBV21-1 constitutes a pseudogene. The CDR3 here is CASSKDPQGRGTDTQYF. The CDR3 DNA follows: TGTGCCAGCAGCAAAGATCCCCAGGGGCGTGGCACAGATACGCAGTATTTT.